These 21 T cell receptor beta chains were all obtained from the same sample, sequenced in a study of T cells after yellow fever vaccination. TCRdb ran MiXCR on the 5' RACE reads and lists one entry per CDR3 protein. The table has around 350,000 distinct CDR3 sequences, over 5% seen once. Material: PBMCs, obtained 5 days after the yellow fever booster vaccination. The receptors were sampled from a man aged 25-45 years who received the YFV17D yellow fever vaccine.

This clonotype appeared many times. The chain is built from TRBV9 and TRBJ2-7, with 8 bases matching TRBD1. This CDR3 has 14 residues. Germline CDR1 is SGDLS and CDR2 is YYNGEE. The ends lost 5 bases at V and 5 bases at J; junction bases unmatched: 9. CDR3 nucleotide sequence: TGTGCCAGCAGTCAGGACAGGGTCTTCGACGAGCAGTACTTC. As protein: CASSQDRVFDEQYF. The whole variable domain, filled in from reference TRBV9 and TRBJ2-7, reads DSGVTQTPKHLITATGQRVTLRCSPRSGDLSVYWYQQSLDQGLQFLIQYYNGEERAKGNILERFSAQQFPDLHSELNLSSLELGDSALYFCASSQDRVFDEQYFGPGTRLTVT.

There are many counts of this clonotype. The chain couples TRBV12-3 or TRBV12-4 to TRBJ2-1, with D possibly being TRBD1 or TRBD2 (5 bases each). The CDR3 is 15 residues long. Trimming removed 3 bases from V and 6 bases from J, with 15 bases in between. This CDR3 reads CASSFMGPEGNEQFF. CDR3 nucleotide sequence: TGTGCCAGCAGTTTTATGGGACCCGAGGGCAATGAGCAGTTCTTC.

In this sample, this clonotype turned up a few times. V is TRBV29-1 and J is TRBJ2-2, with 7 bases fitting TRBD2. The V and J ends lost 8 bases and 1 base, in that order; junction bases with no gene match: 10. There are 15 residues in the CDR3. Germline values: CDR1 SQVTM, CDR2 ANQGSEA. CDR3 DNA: TGCAGCACTGGGGGGGGTAGCGAGAACACCGGGGAGCTGTTTTTT. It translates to CSTGGGSENTGELFF.

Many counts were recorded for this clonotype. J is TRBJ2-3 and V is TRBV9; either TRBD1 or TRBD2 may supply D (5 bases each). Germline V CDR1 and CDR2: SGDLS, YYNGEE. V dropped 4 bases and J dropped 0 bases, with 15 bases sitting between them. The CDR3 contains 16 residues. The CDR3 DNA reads TGTGCCAGCAGCTACGGCCGGGACGGTAGCACAGATACGCAGTATTTT. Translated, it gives CASSYGRDGSTDTQYF.

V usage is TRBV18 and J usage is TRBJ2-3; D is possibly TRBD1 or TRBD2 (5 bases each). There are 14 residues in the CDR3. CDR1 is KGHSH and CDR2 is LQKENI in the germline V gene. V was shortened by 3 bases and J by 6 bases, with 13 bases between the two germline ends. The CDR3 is CASSPPGLYDTQYF. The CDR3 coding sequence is TGTGCCAGCTCACCCCCGGGGCTTTACGATACGCAGTATTTT.

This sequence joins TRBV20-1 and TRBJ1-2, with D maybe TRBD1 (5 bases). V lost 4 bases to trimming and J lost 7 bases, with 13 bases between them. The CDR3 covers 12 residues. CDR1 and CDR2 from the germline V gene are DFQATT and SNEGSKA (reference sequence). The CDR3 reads CSATDLTVGYTF. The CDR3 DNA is TGCAGTGCTACAGACCTGACAGTTGGCTACACCTTC.

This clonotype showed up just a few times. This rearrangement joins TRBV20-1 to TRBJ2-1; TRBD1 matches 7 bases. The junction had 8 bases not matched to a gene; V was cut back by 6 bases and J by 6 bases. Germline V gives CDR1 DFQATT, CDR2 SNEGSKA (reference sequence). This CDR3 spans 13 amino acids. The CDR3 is CSAPPDRANEQFF. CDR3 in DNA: TGCAGTGCCCCCCCCGACAGGGCCAATGAGCAGTTCTTC.

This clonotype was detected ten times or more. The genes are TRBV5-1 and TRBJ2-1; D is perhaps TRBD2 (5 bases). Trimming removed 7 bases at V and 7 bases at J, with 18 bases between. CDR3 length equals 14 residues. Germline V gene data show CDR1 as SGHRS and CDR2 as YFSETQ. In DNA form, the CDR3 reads TGCGCCAGCTCCGGGGATGTCCCAACTAATGAGCAGTTCTTC. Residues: CASSGDVPTNEQFF. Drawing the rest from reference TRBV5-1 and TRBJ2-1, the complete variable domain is KAGVTQTPRYLIKTRGQQVTLSCSPISGHRSVSWYQQTPGQGLQFLFEYFSETQRNKGNFPGRFSGRQFSNSRSEMNVSTLELGDSALYLCASSGDVPTNEQFFGPGTRLTVL.

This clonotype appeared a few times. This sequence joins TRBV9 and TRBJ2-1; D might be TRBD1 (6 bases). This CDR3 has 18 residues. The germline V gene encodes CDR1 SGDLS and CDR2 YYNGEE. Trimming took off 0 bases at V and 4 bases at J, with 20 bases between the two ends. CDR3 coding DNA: TGTGCCAGCAGCGTAGGGGCAGGGGTCTCCCCCTCGTACAATGAGCAGTTCTTC. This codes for CASSVGAGVSPSYNEQFF.

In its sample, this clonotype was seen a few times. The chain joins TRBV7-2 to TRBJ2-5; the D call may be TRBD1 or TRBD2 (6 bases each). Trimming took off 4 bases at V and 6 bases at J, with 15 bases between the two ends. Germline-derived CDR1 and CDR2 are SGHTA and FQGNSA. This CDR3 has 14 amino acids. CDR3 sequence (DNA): TGTGCCAGCAGCTCCCATGGGGGCGGGAAGACCCAGTACTTC. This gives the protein CASSSHGGGKTQYF.

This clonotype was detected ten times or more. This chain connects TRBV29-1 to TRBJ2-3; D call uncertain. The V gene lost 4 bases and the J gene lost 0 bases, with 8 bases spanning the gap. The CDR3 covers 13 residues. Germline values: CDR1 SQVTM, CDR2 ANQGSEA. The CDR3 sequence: CSVAGESTDTQYF. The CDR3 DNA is TGCAGCGTTGCGGGCGAAAGCACAGATACGCAGTATTTT.

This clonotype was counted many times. The CDR3 reads CASSELGRGNEKLFF. The DNA for the CDR3 is TGCGCCAGCAGTGAGTTGGGCAGGGGGAATGAAAAACTGTTTTTT. The chain employs TRBV10-2 and TRBJ1-4; TRBD1 aligns across 7 bases. The ends lost 1 base at V and 5 bases at J; junction bases unmatched: 4. The length of the CDR3 is 15 residues. Germline-derived CDR1 and CDR2 are WSHSY and SAAADI.

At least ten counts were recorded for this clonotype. CDR3 in amino acids: CASSLWVHGQVYNEQFF. The CDR3 DNA reads TGTGCCAGCAGCTTATGGGTCCACGGACAGGTCTACAATGAGCAGTTCTTC. The V gene is TRBV11-2, the J gene TRBJ2-1; 7 nucleotides match TRBD1. The CDR3 is 17 residues long. Trimming at V came to 2 bases and at J to 3 bases, leaving 10 bases not matched to a gene. Germline V CDR1 and CDR2: SGHAT, FQNNGV.

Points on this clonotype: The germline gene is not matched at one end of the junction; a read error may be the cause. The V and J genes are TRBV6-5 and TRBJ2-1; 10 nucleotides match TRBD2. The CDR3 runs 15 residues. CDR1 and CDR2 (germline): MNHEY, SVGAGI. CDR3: CASSSALAGEWGGVF. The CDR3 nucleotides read TGTGCCAGCAGTTCCGCCCTAGCGGGAGAGTGGGGGGGGGTCTTC.

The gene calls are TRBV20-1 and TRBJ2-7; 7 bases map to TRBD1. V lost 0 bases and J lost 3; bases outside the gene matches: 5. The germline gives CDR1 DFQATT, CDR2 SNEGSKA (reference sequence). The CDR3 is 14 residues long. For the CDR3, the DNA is TGCAGTGCTAGAGATTACAGGGGTTTCTACGAGCAGTACTTC. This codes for CSARDYRGFYEQYF.

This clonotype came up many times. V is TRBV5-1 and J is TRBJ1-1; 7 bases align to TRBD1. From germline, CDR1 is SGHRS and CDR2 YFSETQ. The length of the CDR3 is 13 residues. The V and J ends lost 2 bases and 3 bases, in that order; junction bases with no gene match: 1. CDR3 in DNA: TGCGCCAGCAGCTTTACAGGGGACACTGAAGCTTTCTTT. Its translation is CASSFTGDTEAFF.

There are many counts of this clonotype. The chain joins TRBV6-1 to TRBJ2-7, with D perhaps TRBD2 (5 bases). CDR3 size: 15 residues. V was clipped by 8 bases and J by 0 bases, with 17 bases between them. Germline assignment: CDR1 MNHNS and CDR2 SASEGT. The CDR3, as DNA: TGTGCCAGCCAGATGAGGGTTGCGAGCTCCTACGAGCAGTACTTC. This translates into CASQMRVASSYEQYF.

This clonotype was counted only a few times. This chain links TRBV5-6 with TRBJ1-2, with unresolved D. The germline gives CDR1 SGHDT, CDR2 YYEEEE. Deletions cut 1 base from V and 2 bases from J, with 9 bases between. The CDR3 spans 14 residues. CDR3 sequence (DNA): TGTGCCAGCAGCTTGTGGCAGCCCAACTATGGCTACACCTTC. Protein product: CASSLWQPNYGYTF.

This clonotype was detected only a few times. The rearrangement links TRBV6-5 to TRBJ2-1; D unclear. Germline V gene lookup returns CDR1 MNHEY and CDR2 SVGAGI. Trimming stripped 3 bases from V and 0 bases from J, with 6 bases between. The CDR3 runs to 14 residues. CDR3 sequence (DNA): TGTGCCAGCAGTTATGGTAGCTCCTACAATGAGCAGTTCTTC. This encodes CASSYGSSYNEQFF.

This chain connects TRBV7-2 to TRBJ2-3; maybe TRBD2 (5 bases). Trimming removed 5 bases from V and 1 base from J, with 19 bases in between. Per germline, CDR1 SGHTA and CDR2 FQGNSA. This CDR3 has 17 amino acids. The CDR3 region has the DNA TGTGCCAGCAGCCCAGCGTCCGGGGTGGAAGGCACAGATACGCAGTATTTT. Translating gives CASSPASGVEGTDTQYF.

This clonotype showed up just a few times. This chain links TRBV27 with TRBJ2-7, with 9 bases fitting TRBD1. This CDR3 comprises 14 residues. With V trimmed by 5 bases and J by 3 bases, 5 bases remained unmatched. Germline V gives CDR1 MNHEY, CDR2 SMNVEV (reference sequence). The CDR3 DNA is TGTGCCAGCAGTCCCCGGACAGGGGTCTACGAGCAGTACTTC. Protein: CASSPRTGVYEQYF.